This T cell receptor (beta chain) was identified during a study of blood T cell repertoires in COVID-19. For the study at large: From the United States, Italy and Spain came samples of acute and convalescent COVID-19. PBMCs, B-cell-depleted T cells, or T cells were the source of the cDNA or gDNA that made up the material.

Per germline, CDR1 MDHEN and CDR2 SYDVKM. CDR3 length: 15 residues. The V and J ends lost 6 bases and 0 bases, in that order; junction bases with no gene match: 4. Authors' methods: Quantification of nucleated cells was approximated via reference gene primer amplification. TCRdb's copy holds only in-frame clones and misses some; the assay was immunoSEQ multiplex PCR. V, J and clone size are taken as reported in that table, and D and trimming were inferred from the DNA itself. The sample holds around 180,000 clones, roughly 80% seen once. The sequenced sample consisted of peripheral blood. V is TRBV28 and J is TRBJ2-3; TRBD2 matches at 9 bases. This TCR came from a man aged 60 to 69 with active or convalescent COVID-19. For the CDR3, the DNA is TGTGCCAGCAGAAGACTAGCGGCTAGCACAGATACGCAGTATTTT. Protein sequence: CASRRLAASTDTQYF.